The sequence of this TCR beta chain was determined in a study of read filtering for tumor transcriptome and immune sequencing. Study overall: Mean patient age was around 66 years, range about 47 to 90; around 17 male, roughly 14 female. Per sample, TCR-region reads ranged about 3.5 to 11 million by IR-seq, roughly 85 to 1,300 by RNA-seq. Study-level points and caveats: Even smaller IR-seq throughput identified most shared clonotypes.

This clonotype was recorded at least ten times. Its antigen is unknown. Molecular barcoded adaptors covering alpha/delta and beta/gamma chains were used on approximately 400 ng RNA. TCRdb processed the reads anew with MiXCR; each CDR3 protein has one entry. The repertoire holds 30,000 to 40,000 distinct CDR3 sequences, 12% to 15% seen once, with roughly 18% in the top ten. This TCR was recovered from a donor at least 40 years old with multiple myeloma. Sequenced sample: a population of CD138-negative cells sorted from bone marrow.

CDR3 nucleotides: TGCGCCAGCAGCGGAACAGGGTTCAAGAATGAGCAGTTCTTC. As protein: CASSGTGFKNEQFF. The chain uses TRBV5-1 and TRBJ2-1; weak D call: TRBD1 (6 bases). The CDR3 runs 14 residues. V dropped 4 bases and J dropped 7 bases, with 15 bases sitting between them. Germline V gene sequence: CDR1 SGHRS, CDR2 YFSETQ.